This TCR beta chain comes out of a study of regulatory T cells in long-lasting Graves disease. This clonotype was picked up many times. Its antigen is not known. Germline V CDR1 and CDR2: SGHAT, FQNNGV. The length of the CDR3 is 15 residues. The ends lost 4 bases at V and 6 bases at J; junction bases unmatched: 7. The time point: persistent/refractory GD, antithyroid drugs over 5 years with positive TRAb. TCR sequences were obtained from RNA taken from PBMCs. Patients hailed from an endocrinology department in Xi'an, China. iRepertoire HTBI primers and Arm-PCR of CDR3 regions built TCR beta libraries. TCRdb called the multiplex PCR reads again in MiXCR, with one record for every CDR3 protein. Here the sample spans roughly 360,000 distinct CDR3 sequences, roughly 25% being singletons. Study results and caveats: Persistent disease showed a preference for TRBV28, TRBJ1-2 and TRBJ2-5.

This chain joins TRBV11-2 and TRBJ2-7, with 12 bases aligning to TRBD1. The origin of this receptor is a woman aged 40 to 55 with Graves disease. Sample: peripheral blood mononuclear cells (PBMCs), taken when the disease was refractory, from a patient treated with antithyroid drugs. Written as DNA, the CDR3 is TGTGCCAGCAGCTCCGGCCGGGACAGGGGGCGCGAGCAGTACTTC. Its protein product is CASSSGRDRGREQYF.